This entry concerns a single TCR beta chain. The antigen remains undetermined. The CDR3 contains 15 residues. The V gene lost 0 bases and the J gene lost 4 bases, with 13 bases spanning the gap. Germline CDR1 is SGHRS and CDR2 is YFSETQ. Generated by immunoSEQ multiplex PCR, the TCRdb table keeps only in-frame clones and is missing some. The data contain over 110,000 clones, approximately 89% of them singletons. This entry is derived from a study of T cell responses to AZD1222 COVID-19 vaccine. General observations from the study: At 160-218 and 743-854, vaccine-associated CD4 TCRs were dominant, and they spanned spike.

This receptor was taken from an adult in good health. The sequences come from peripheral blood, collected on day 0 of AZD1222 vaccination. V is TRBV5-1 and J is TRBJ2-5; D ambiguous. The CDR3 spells CASSLEAAERETQYF. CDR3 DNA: TGCGCCAGCAGCTTGGAGGCGGCGGAAAGAGAGACCCAGTACTTC. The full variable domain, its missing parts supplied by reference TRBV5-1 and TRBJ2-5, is KAGVTQTPRYLIKTRGQQVTLSCSPISGHRSVSWYQQTPGQGLQFLFEYFSETQRNKGNFPGRFSGRQFSNSRSEMNVSTLELGDSALYLCASSLEAAERETQYFGPGTRLLVL.